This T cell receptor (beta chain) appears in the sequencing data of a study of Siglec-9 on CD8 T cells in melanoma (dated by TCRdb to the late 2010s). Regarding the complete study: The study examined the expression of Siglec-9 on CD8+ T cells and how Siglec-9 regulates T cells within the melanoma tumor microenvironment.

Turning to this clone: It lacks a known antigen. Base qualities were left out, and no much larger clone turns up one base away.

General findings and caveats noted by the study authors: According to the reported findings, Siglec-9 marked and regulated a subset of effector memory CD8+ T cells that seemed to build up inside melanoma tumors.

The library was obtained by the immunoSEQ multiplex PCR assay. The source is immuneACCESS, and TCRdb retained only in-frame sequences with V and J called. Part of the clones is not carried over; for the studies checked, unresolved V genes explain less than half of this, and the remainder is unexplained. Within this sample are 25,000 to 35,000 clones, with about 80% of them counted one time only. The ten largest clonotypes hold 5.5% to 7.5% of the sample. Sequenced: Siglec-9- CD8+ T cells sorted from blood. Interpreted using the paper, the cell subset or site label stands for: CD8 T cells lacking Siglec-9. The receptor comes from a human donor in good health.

The CDR3: CASSPPPTDRQWTYNEQFF. The nucleotide sequence is TGTGCCAGCAGCCCCCCCCCAACGGACCGCCAATGGACTTACAATGAGCAGTTCTTC. Here the chain combines TRBV7-3 and TRBJ2-1; TRBD2 could be the D gene, as 5 bases match. Trimming takes 5 bases from V and 4 bases from J, and the germline ends sit 27 bases apart. The germline V gene yields SGHTA for CDR1 and FQGTGA for CDR2. The CDR3 holds 19 amino acids from the cysteine to the phenylalanine. This entry keeps only the CDR3 DNA: 57 bases, framed from base 1.